Presented here are 19 T cell receptor beta chains from one specimen sequenced in a study of shared clonotypes between healthy human individuals. TCRdb's copy holds only in-frame clones and misses some; the assay was immunoSEQ multiplex PCR. The sample contains hundreds of thousands of clones, approximately 96% of which appear only once. Naive CD8 cells lacked CD45RO, underwent positive selection for CCR7 and left out terminally differentiated effector memory CD45RA+ cells. The source material was naive CD8+ T cells sorted from blood. These receptors were collected from a woman aged 25 to 45 in good health.

The genes are TRBV30 and TRBJ2-2; TRBD1 aligns across 8 bases. Germline loops: CDR1 GTSNPN, CDR2 SVGIG (reference sequence). This CDR3 has 14 amino acids. V shed 1 base, J shed 6 bases, and the junction held 4 bases outside the gene matches. Here the CDR3 DNA reads TGTGCCTGGAGTGCCCCGGACAGGGCCGGGGAGCTGTTTTTT. Its protein is CAWSAPDRAGELFF.

The chain joins TRBV2 to TRBJ2-1; 8 nucleotides agree with TRBD2. Trimming removed 4 bases from V and 2 bases from J; junction bases left unmatched: 7. Looked up from germline, CDR1 is SNHLY and CDR2 is FYNNEI. This CDR3 has 16 residues. The CDR3 spells CASSGERELPYNEQFF. CDR3 bases: TGTGCCAGCAGTGGAGAGCGGGAGCTACCCTACAATGAGCAGTTCTTC.

Of note for this clone: Distinct nucleotide sequences in the sample also encode this CDR3. This chain uses TRBV27 with TRBJ2-7; D is unresolved. V gave up 2 bases and J gave up 0 bases, with 5 bases separating them. From germline, CDR1 is MNHEY and CDR2 SMNVEV (reference sequence). The CDR3 is made up of 13 amino acids. The DNA of the CDR3 is TGTGCCAGCAGTTTACACAGCTCCTACGAGCAGTACTTC. Translated: CASSLHSSYEQYF.

CDR3 nucleotides: TGTGCCAGCAGTCCGCGGGACAGGGGCAAGGGCTACACCTTC. Translated, it gives CASSPRDRGKGYTF. The chain has TRBV28 and TRBJ1-2; 10 bases align to TRBD1. V lost 5 bases, J lost 8 bases, and 8 bases stayed unmatched. CDR1 is MDHEN, CDR2 SYDVKM, per germline. This CDR3 region has 14 residues.

This chain uses TRBV4-1 with TRBJ2-7; D remains unclear. CDR3 length: 12 residues. From germline, CDR1 is MGHRA and CDR2 YSYEKL. V was shortened by 4 bases and J by 8 bases, with 12 bases between the two germline ends. The CDR3 coding sequence is TGCGCCAGCAGCCCCCCAGCAGCGCAGCAGTACTTC. Amino acid sequence: CASSPPAAQQYF.

The rearrangement uses TRBV10-1 and TRBJ2-7; 9 bases fit TRBD1. The germline gives CDR1 WNHNN, CDR2 SYGVQD (reference sequence). The junction had 5 bases not matched to a gene; V was cut back by 2 bases and J by 3 bases. This CDR3 spans 15 amino acids. The CDR3 region has the DNA TGCGCCAGCAGTGAGGCGGGGACAGGGATCTACGAGCAGTACTTC. Protein sequence: CASSEAGTGIYEQYF.

The V and J genes are TRBV27 and TRBJ1-1, with 10 bases matching TRBD1. The V and J ends lost 4 bases and 5 bases, in that order; junction bases with no gene match: 7. The CDR3 totals 15 residues. The germline CDR1 and CDR2 sequences are MNHEY and SMNVEV (reference sequence). The CDR3 region is CASSSGTGVRTEAFF. The CDR3 DNA reads as TGTGCCAGCAGTTCTGGGACAGGGGTGAGGACTGAAGCTTTCTTT.

The chain links TRBV5-1 to TRBJ2-3, with D unclear. Germline V gene lookup returns CDR1 SGHRS and CDR2 YFSETQ. The CDR3 has 13 amino acids. V was clipped by 0 bases and J by 2 bases, with 4 bases between them. The CDR3 nucleotides read TGCGCCAGCAGCTTGGATGACACAGATACGCAGTATTTT. Its protein product is CASSLDDTDTQYF.

The CDR3 DNA is TGCGCCAGCAGCCAACTTAACTATCCCGGCGAGGGCGGGCAAGAGACCCAGTACTTC. Translated, it gives CASSQLNYPGEGGQETQYF. The V call is TRBV4-1, the J call TRBJ2-5; a weak D match, TRBD2 (5 bases). Between the trimmed V and J ends, which lost 2 bases and 2 bases, there was a span of 24 bases. This CDR3 has 19 residues. The V gene's germline CDR1 is MGHRA and CDR2 YSYEKL.

The chain joins TRBV25-1 to TRBJ2-1; D gene unclear. Trimming removed 5 bases from V and 6 bases from J, with 11 bases in between. Germline CDR1 and CDR2: MGHDK and SYGVNS. This CDR3 region has 13 residues. CDR3 DNA: TGTGCCAGCAGTCCGGGCCACACCAATGAGCAGTTCTTC. It yields the protein CASSPGHTNEQFF.

This clone was seen a single time. The J gene is TRBJ2-1, the V gene TRBV5-1, with no clear D. This CDR3 has 12 amino acids. The germline gives CDR1 SGHRS, CDR2 YFSETQ. The ends were cut back, 7 bases at V and 4 bases at J, with 9 bases in the middle. The CDR3 region has the DNA TGCGCCAGCTTCTCAGAATACAATGAGCAGTTCTTC. It codes for CASFSEYNEQFF.

This clone was detected once. The chain couples TRBV6-6 to TRBJ2-2; no reliable D call. Germline V CDR1 and CDR2: MNHNY, SVGAGI (reference sequence). Deletions cut 8 bases from V and 5 bases from J, with 9 bases between. The CDR3 has 12 amino acids. The CDR3 DNA reads TGTGCCAGCTCTAGTGGGACCGGGGAGCTGTTTTTT. Translating it yields CASSSGTGELFF.

This clone was seen a few times. The J gene is TRBJ1-5, the V gene TRBV7-9; TRBD1 matches 8 bases. Germline CDR1 reads SEHNR; CDR2 reads FQNEAQ (reference sequence). There are 14 residues in the CDR3. J gave up 7 bases and V 5 bases, and 7 bases lay outside the gene matches. As DNA, the CDR3 is TGTGCCAGCAGCAAATCGACAGGGGTGCAGCCCCAGCATTTT. Translated, it gives CASSKSTGVQPQHF.

V usage is TRBV6-1 and J usage is TRBJ2-1; a weak D match, TRBD1 (6 bases). The CDR3 has 14 amino acids. Trimming left V 2 bases short and J 8 bases short, with 13 bases between. The germline V gene has CDR1 MNHNS and CDR2 SASEGT. Here the CDR3 reads CASSERAGDYEQFF. The CDR3 DNA reads TGTGCCAGCAGTGAAAGGGCAGGGGATTATGAGCAGTTCTTC.

The chain links TRBV19 to TRBJ1-1; possible D gene TRBD1, 5 bases. This CDR3 comprises 15 residues. Trimming took off 5 bases at V and 0 bases at J, with 13 bases between the two ends. Looked up from germline, CDR1 is LNHDA and CDR2 is SQIVND (reference sequence). The CDR3 is CASSPSMGLNTEAFF. The DNA for the CDR3 is TGTGCCAGTAGTCCTTCCATGGGGCTGAACACTGAAGCTTTCTTT.

This clone has just one count. The V and J genes are TRBV9 and TRBJ1-1, with D perhaps TRBD1 (6 bases). The CDR3 spans 15 residues. The V end lost 2 bases, the J end lost 3 bases, and 14 bases lay between the germline ends. Per the germline V gene, CDR1 is SGDLS and CDR2 is YYNGEE. CDR3 coding DNA: TGTGCCAGCAGCGTGTCCTCTAGGGGGGACACTGAAGCTTTCTTT. Protein: CASSVSSRGDTEAFF.

The rearrangement uses TRBV28 and TRBJ1-4; a possible D gene is TRBD1 (5 bases). Germline-derived CDR1 and CDR2 are MDHEN and SYDVKM. The CDR3 runs to 15 residues. The V end lost 6 bases, the J end lost 7 bases, and 18 bases lay between the germline ends. CDR3 in DNA: TGTGCCAGCAGGACCGTCGGGACCTCCTTTGAAAAACTGTTTTTT. Translation gives CASRTVGTSFEKLFF. The variable domain in full, with the rest retrieved from reference TRBV28 and TRBJ1-4, is DVKVTQSSRYLVKRTGEKVFLECVQDMDHENMFWYRQDPGLGLRLIYFSYDVKMKEKGDIPEGYSVSREKKERFSLILESASTNQTSMYLCASRTVGTSFEKLFFGSGTQLSVL.

This clone was seen only once. This chain uses TRBV15 with TRBJ2-1, with a weak D call TRBD2 (6 bases). Germline V CDR1 and CDR2: LNHNV, YYDKDF (reference sequence). Deletions cut 3 bases from V and 10 bases from J, with 16 bases between. This CDR3 region has 14 residues. DNA of the CDR3: TGTGCCACCAGCAGCCGAAGGGGCGCGGGGGAGCAGTTCTTC. The encoded protein is CATSSRRGAGEQFF.

This clone was counted once. The sample has other DNA sequences that encode this CDR3 too. The gene calls are TRBV19 and TRBJ2-7, with 9 bases identical to TRBD1. CDR1 is LNHDA, CDR2 SQIVND, per germline (reference sequence). The V gene end was trimmed by 3 bases and the J gene end by 3 bases; junction bases not matched to a gene: 6. This CDR3 is 15 amino acids long. CDR3 protein: CASSIVGQGNYEQYF. CDR3 nucleotide sequence: TGTGCCAGTAGTATCGTAGGACAGGGGAACTACGAGCAGTACTTC.